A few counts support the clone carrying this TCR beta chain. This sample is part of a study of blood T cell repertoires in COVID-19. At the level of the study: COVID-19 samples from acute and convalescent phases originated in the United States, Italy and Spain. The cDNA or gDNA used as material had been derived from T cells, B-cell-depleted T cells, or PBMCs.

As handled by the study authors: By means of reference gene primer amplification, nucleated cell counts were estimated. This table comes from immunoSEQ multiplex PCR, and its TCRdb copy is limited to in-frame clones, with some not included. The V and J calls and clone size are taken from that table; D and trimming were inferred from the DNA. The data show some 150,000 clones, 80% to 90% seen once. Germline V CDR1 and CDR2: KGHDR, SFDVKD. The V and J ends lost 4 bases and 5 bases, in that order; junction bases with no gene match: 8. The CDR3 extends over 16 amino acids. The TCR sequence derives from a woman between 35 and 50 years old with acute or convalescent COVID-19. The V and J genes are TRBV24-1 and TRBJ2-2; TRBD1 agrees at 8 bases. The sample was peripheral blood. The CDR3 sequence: CATSDPGQGRTGELFF. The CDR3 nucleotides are TGTGCCACCAGTGACCCAGGACAGGGACGGACCGGGGAGCTGTTTTTT.